This T cell receptor beta chain was profiled in a study of CD8 T cells in ankylosing spondylitis. Points from the study as a whole: Reported data indicate significant enrichment of disease-linked clones within matched ankylosing spondylitis synovial fluid. A TCR beta motif made of about 8 highly homologous variants seemed typical of ankylosing spondylitis blood.

The CDR3 sequence is 15 residues long. V was pared by 6 bases and J by 2 bases, with 14 bases between. This clonotype was counted only a few times. Its antigen is currently unknown. TCRdb called the 5' RACE reads again in MiXCR, with one record for every CDR3 protein. The sample includes about 350,000 distinct CDR3 sequences, 20% of them seen just once. The source of this sequence is a male donor with ankylosing spondylitis or in good health (not recorded which). The chain links TRBV12-3 or TRBV12-4 to TRBJ2-1, with D possibly TRBD2 on 6 matching bases. Material for sequencing was blood, either unsorted or a sorted T cell fraction (not recorded which). CDR3 nucleotides: TGTGCCAGCAGCCGGGGGACTTATACCTACAATGAGCAGTTCTTC. Residues: CASSRGTYTYNEQFF.